This passage covers 9 T cell receptor beta chains from one sample sequenced in a study of blood T cell repertoires in COVID-19. The repertoire was sequenced with immunoSEQ multiplex PCR; TCRdb's copy has only in-frame clones and lacks some. The data contain hundreds of thousands of clones, around 89% of them singletons. Input material: PBMCs or T cells enriched from blood (not recorded which). The source of these receptors is a man aged 18 to 30 who had recovered from COVID-19.

The table lists this clone with a count of one. This sequence joins TRBV5-5 and TRBJ2-1, with 8 bases lining up with TRBD1. CDR1 is SGHKS and CDR2 is YYEKEE in the germline V gene (reference sequence). This CDR3 is built from 15 residues. The V gene end was trimmed by 0 bases and the J gene end by 6 bases; junction bases not matched to a gene: 5. In DNA, the CDR3 is TGTGCCAGCAGCTTGGGTCAGGGGGCGACCAATGAGCAGTTCTTC. This sequence encodes CASSLGQGATNEQFF.

This clone showed up just a few times. The chain recombines TRBV7-8 with TRBJ1-1; D gene uncertain. Germline assignment: CDR1 SGHVS and CDR2 FQNEAQ. The CDR3 consists of 17 residues. Deletions cut 5 bases from V and 0 bases from J, with 19 bases between. The CDR3 DNA reads TGTGCCAGCAGCCCCTATAGATTTAGTAACTTGAACACTGAAGCTTTCTTT. It encodes CASSPYRFSNLNTEAFF.

Regarding this clone: Other nucleotide sequences from this sample produce the same CDR3. This chain links TRBV9 with TRBJ2-2; D gene ambiguous. V gave up 4 bases and J gave up 2 bases, with 3 bases separating them. Germline CDR1 SGDLS, CDR2 YYNGEE. This CDR3 is built from 12 residues. DNA for the CDR3: TGTGCCAGCAGCCAAAACACCGGGGAGCTGTTTTTT. It specifies CASSQNTGELFF.

The rearrangement uses TRBV5-1 and TRBJ1-1; TRBD1 matches 9 bases. V gave up 4 bases and J gave up 6 bases; unmatched junction bases: 10. Germline-derived CDR1 and CDR2 are SGHRS and YFSETQ. This CDR3 is built from 15 residues. This CDR3 is CASSLGTGKSAEAFF. In nucleotides, the CDR3 is TGCGCCAGCAGCCTCGGGACAGGGAAGTCAGCTGAAGCTTTCTTT.

This clone was recorded only once. The chain's CDR3 is CASSLEETKPYF. The CDR3 DNA is TGTGCCAGCAGTTTAGAGGAAACTAAGCCGTATTTT. J is TRBJ2-3 and V is TRBV12-3 or TRBV12-4; D ambiguous. Trimming stripped 1 base from V and 14 bases from J, with 13 bases between. The CDR3 extends over 12 amino acids.

This chain links TRBV25-1 with TRBJ2-2; 7 positions agree with TRBD1. The junction had 14 bases not matched to a gene; V was cut back by 6 bases and J by 1 base. Looked up from germline, CDR1 is MGHDK and CDR2 is SYGVNS. CDR3 size: 18 residues. CDR3 protein: CASSLYLQQGMNTGELFF. The CDR3 nucleotides are TGTGCCAGCAGCTTATACCTACAACAGGGGATGAACACCGGGGAGCTGTTTTTT. Complete variable domain (other parts from reference TRBV25-1 and TRBJ2-2): EADIYQTPRYLVIGTGKKITLECSQTMGHDKMYWYQQDPGMELHLIHYSYGVNSTEKGDLSSESTVSRIRTEHFPLTLESARPSHTSQYLCASSLYLQQGMNTGELFFGEGSRLTVL.

This clone was found a few times. The chain recombines TRBV24-1 with TRBJ2-2, with TRBD2 as a possible D gene (5 bases). V was clipped by 5 bases and J by 8 bases, with 11 bases between them. The CDR3 extends over 13 amino acids. Germline CDR1 is KGHDR and CDR2 is SFDVKD. The CDR3 here is CATSGRESGELFF. The CDR3 nucleotides read TGTGCCACCAGTGGAAGGGAGAGTGGGGAGCTGTTTTTT.

V is TRBV29-1 and J is TRBJ2-2; D might be TRBD1 (5 bases). Trimming pared 5 bases from V and 8 bases from J, leaving 6 bases between. There are 10 residues in the CDR3. The V gene's germline CDR1 is SQVTM and CDR2 ANQGSEA. The CDR3 here is CSVRQGELFF. DNA of the CDR3: TGCAGCGTTAGACAGGGGGAGCTGTTTTTT.

V usage is TRBV4-2 and J usage is TRBJ2-7; no clear D gene. The CDR3 is made up of 15 amino acids. V was trimmed by 0 bases and J by 5 bases, leaving 14 bases between them. The V gene's germline CDR1 is LGHNA and CDR2 YNFKEQ. The CDR3 nucleotides read TGTGCCAGCAGCCAAGATATTTTTGCCTCGGACGAGCAGTACTTC. Encoded protein: CASSQDIFASDEQYF.